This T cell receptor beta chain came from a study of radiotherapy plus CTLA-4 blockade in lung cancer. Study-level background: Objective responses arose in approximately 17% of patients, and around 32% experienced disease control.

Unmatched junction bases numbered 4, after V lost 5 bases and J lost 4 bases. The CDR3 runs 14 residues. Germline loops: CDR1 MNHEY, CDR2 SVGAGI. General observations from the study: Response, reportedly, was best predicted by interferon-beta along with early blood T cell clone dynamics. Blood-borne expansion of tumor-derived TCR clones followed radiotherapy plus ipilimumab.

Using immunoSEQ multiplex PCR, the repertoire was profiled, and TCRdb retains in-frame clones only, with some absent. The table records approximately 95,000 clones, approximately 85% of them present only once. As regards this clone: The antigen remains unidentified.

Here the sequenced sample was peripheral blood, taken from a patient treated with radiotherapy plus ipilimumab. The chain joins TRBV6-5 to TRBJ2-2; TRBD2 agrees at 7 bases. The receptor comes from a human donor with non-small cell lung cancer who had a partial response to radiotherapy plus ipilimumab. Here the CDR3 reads CASSRRELTGELFF. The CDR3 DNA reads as TGTGCCAGCAGTAGGCGGGAGCTCACCGGGGAGCTGTTTTTT.